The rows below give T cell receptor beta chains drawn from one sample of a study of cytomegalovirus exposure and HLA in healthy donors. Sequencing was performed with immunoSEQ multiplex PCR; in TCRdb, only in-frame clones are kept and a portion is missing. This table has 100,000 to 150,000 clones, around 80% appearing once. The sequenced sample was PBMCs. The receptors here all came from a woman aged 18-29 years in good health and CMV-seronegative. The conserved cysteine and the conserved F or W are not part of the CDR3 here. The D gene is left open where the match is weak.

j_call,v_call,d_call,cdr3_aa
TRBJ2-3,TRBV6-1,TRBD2,ASSALAGGPDTQY
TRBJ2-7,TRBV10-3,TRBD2,AISPSVASGTYEQY
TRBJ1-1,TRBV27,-,ASTLTGGNTEAF
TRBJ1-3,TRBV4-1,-,ASSQAVGNTIY
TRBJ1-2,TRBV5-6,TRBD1,ASSTRQGDGYT
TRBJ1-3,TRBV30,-,AWSESWGVSGNTIY
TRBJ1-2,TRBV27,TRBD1,ASGGTGGLDGYT
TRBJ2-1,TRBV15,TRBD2,ATSGTSGSQSYNEQF
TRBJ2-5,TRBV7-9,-,ASSSPGQETQY
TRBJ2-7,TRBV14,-,ASSQGPRVLYEQY
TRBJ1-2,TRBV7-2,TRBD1,ASRAGGNYGYT
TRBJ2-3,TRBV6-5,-,ASSYLRGTDTQY
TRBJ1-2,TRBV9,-,ASSKSDSLYGYT
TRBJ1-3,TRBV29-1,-,SVWTEGLFGNTIY
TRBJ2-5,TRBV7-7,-,ASSLDGNSETQY
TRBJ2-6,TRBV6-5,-,ASWRVPVGANVLT
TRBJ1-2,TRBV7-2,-,ASSNPGDVDGYT
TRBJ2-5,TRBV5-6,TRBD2,ASSLVSGRETQY
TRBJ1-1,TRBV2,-,ANIRGTEAF
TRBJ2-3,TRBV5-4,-,ASSPRDFTDTQY
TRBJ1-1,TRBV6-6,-,ASSYRDNTEAF
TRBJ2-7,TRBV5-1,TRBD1,ASSSGTGGTEQY
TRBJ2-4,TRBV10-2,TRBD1,ASGQGLTIAKNIQY
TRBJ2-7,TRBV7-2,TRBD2,ASSTIAGGHYEQY
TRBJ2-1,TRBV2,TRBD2,ASSSGTSGNEQF
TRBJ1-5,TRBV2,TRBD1,ASSDDRVGQPQH
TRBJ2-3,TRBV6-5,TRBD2,ATNGRAPDTQY
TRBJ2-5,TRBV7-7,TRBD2,ASSHAGEETQY
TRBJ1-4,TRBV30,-,AWAQQTRNEKLF